The table lists the clone carrying this TCR beta chain with many counts. CDR3 length equals 14 residues. V lost 8 bases and J 0 bases, leaving 8 bases between the germline ends. Germline values: CDR1 SNHLY, CDR2 FYNNEI. Using immunoSEQ multiplex PCR, the repertoire was profiled, and TCRdb retains in-frame clones only, with some absent. The profile covers 40,000 to 55,000 clones, none occurring a single time. The entry originates in a study of T cells after posttransplantation cyclophosphamide. The rearrangement links TRBV2 to TRBJ2-6; D is undetermined. The sample comprised PBMCs. The clonotype originates from a man aged 40-55 years in good health, CMV-negative, and a related stem cell transplant donor. The CDR3 nucleotides read TGTGCCAGCGCCGGGTACTCTGGGGCCAACGTCCTGACTTTC. As protein: CASAGYSGANVLTF.